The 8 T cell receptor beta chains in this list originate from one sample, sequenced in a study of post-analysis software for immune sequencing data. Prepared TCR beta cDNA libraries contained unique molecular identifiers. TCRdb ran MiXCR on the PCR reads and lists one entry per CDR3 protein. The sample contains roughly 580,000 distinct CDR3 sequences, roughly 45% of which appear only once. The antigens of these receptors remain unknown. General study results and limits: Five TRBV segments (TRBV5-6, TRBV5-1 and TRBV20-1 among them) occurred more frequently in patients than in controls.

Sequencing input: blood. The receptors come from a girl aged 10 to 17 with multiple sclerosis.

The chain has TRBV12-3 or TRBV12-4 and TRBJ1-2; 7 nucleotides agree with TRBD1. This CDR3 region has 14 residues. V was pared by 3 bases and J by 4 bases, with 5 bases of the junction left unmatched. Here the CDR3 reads CASSLGGGGYGYTF. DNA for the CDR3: TGTGCCAGCAGTTTGGGAGGGGGCGGCTATGGCTACACCTTC.

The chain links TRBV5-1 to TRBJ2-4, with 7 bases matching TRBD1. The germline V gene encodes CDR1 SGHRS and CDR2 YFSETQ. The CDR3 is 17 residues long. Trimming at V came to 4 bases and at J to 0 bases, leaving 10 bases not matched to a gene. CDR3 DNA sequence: TGCGCCAGCAGCAGTAGACAGGGAAACGGAGCCAAAAACATTCAGTACTTC. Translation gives CASSSRQGNGAKNIQYF.

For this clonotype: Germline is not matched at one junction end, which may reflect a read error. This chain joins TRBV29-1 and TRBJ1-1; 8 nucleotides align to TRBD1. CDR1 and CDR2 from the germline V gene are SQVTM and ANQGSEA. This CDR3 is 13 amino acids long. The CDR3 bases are TGCAGCGTGACAGGGGTCATGAACACTGAAACTTTCTTT. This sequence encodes CSVTGVMNTETFF. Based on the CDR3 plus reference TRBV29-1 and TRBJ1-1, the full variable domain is SAVISQKPSRDICQRGTSLTIQCQVDSQVTMMFWYRQQPGQSLTLIATANQGSEATYESGFVIDKFPISRPNLTFSTLTVSNMSPEDSSIYLCSVTGVMNTETFFGQGTRLTVV.

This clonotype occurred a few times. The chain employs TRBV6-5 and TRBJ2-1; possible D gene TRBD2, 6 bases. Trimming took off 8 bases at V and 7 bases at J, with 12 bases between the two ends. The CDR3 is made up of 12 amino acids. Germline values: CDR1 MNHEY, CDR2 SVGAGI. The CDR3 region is CASGGRGNEQFF. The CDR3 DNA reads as TGTGCCAGCGGAGGCCGGGGGAATGAGCAGTTCTTC.

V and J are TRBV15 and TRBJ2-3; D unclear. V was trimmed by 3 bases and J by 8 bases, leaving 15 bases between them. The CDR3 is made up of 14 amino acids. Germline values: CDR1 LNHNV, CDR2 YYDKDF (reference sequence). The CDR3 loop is CATSRALDSGTQYF. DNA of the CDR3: TGTGCCACCAGCAGGGCATTGGATAGTGGTACGCAGTATTTT.

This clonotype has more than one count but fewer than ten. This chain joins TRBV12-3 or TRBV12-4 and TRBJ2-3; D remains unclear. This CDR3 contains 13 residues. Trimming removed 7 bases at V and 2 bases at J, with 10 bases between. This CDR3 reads CASTPLNTDTQYF. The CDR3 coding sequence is TGTGCCAGCACACCCCTAAACACAGATACGCAGTATTTT.

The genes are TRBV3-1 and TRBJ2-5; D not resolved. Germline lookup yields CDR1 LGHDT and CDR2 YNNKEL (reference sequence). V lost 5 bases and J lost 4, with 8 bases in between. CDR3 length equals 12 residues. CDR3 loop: CASSWVPETQYF. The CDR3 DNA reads TGTGCCAGCAGCTGGGTCCCAGAGACCCAGTACTTC.

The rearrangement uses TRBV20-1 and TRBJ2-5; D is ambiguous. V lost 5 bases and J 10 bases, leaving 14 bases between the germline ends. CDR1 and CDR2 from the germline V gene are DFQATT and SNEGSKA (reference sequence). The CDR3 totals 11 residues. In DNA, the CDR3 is TGCAGTGCTGACCTCAGGAACCGCCAGTACTTC. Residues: CSADLRNRQYF.